This is a list of T cell receptor beta chains from one sample in a study of shared clonotypes between healthy human individuals. TCRdb keeps only in-frame clones here, not all; method: immunoSEQ multiplex PCR. The sample has more than 550,000 clones, around 70% seen once; the top ten hold approximately 1.7%. The sequencing sample was made of memory CD4+ T cells sorted from blood. The receptors derive from a young woman in good health. The CDR3 runs from the conserved cysteine through the conserved F or W. The D gene is left open where the match is weak. Clone size appears in some rows only: once, few, many, or a class for an expanded clone.

cdr3_nt: TGTGCCAGCAGCTTAGCGGTCGGGACCCTCTCCTACAATGAGCAGTTCTTC
cdr3_aa: CASSLAVGTLSYNEQFF
v_call: TRBV11-2
d_call: NA
j_call: TRBJ2-1
clone_size: NA

cdr3_nt: TGTGCCAGCAGTTTAAGGCAGGGGGGAATTCAGCCCCAGCATTTT
cdr3_aa: CASSLRQGGIQPQHF
v_call: TRBV28
d_call: TRBD1
j_call: TRBJ1-5
clone_size: NA

cdr3_nt: TGTGCCAGCAGTGTACAGGGAGCCGCCGGGGAGCTGTTTTTT
cdr3_aa: CASSVQGAAGELFF
v_call: TRBV2
d_call: NA
j_call: TRBJ2-2
clone_size: few

cdr3_nt: TGCAGCGTTGCTTCTGGTCCCACCCACGAGCAGTACTTC
cdr3_aa: CSVASGPTHEQYF
v_call: TRBV29-1
d_call: NA
j_call: TRBJ2-7
clone_size: NA

cdr3_nt: TGCGCCAGCAGCGGACTAGCGGGAGCCACCGGGGAGCTGTTTTTT
cdr3_aa: CASSGLAGATGELFF
v_call: TRBV5-1
d_call: TRBD2
j_call: TRBJ2-2
clone_size: few

cdr3_nt: TGTGCCAGCAGCTTTTCCGGGACCAAAGAGACCCAGTACTTC
cdr3_aa: CASSFSGTKETQYF
v_call: TRBV5-6
d_call: NA
j_call: TRBJ2-5
clone_size: many

cdr3_nt: TGTGCCAGCGGGACCCCGGGACAGGTGGGCCACGAGCAGTACTTC
cdr3_aa: CASGTPGQVGHEQYF
v_call: TRBV28
d_call: TRBD1
j_call: TRBJ2-7
clone_size: NA

cdr3_nt: TGCGCCAGCAGCTTGGGGCGGGGAACCTCCTACGAGCAGTACTTC
cdr3_aa: CASSLGRGTSYEQYF
v_call: TRBV5-1
d_call: NA
j_call: TRBJ2-7
clone_size: NA

cdr3_nt: TGTGCCAGCAGTTACATGCCGGCGGCAGATACGCAGTATTTT
cdr3_aa: CASSYMPAADTQYF
v_call: TRBV6-5
d_call: NA
j_call: TRBJ2-3
clone_size: once

cdr3_nt: TGCGCCAGCCTAGGAATAGCGGGAGGGCCCACCGGGGAGCTGTTTTTT
cdr3_aa: CASLGIAGGPTGELFF
v_call: TRBV5-1
d_call: TRBD2
j_call: TRBJ2-2
clone_size: NA

cdr3_nt: TGTGCCAGCAGCCAAGTTGGAGCGGGAGGAACCACAGATACGCAGTATTTT
cdr3_aa: CASSQVGAGGTTDTQYF
v_call: TRBV14
d_call: TRBD2
j_call: TRBJ2-3
clone_size: NA

cdr3_nt: TGTGCCAGCAGCTCGGCGTCGAGGGGATGGGATACGCAGTATTTT
cdr3_aa: CASSSASRGWDTQYF
v_call: TRBV7-8
d_call: NA
j_call: TRBJ2-3
clone_size: NA

cdr3_nt: TGTGCCAGTGCACAGACCGGGGGTTATGAAAAACTGTTTTTT
cdr3_aa: CASAQTGGYEKLFF
v_call: TRBV19
d_call: NA
j_call: TRBJ1-4
clone_size: NA

cdr3_nt: TGTGCCAGCAGTCCCTCGGGACAGGTAAACTATGGCTACACCTTC
cdr3_aa: CASSPSGQVNYGYTF
v_call: TRBV2
d_call: TRBD1
j_call: TRBJ1-2
clone_size: NA

cdr3_nt: TGTGCCAGCAGCTCACGGGACCTTGGGGGCAATGAGCAGTTCTTC
cdr3_aa: CASSSRDLGGNEQFF
v_call: TRBV11-2
d_call: NA
j_call: TRBJ2-1
clone_size: NA

cdr3_nt: TGTGCCAGCAACATAATCAGGGGGGAAGCTTTCTTT
cdr3_aa: CASNIIRGEAFF
v_call: TRBV7-9
d_call: TRBD1
j_call: TRBJ1-1
clone_size: NA

cdr3_nt: TGTGCCAGCAGCAGAGGACTCGGCGTGGCCGATGAGCAGTTCTTC
cdr3_aa: CASSRGLGVADEQFF
v_call: TRBV6-5
d_call: NA
j_call: TRBJ2-1
clone_size: NA

cdr3_nt: TGTGCCAGCAGTGGCTCCGGGACAGGGGAGTACGAGCAGTACTTC
cdr3_aa: CASSGSGTGEYEQYF
v_call: TRBV2
d_call: TRBD1
j_call: TRBJ2-7
clone_size: NA

cdr3_nt: TGTGCCAGCAGTTTAGGGACAGGGCTGGGCTACGAGCAGTACTTC
cdr3_aa: CASSLGTGLGYEQYF
v_call: TRBV28
d_call: TRBD1
j_call: TRBJ2-7
clone_size: NA

cdr3_nt: TGTGCCAGCACCTTAAACAGAATAGCGGGAGCCGATGAGCAGTTCTTC
cdr3_aa: CASTLNRIAGADEQFF
v_call: TRBV6-6
d_call: TRBD2
j_call: TRBJ2-1
clone_size: NA

cdr3_nt: TGTGCCAGCAGCTGGACAGTTCGCCCCTACGAGCAGTACTTC
cdr3_aa: CASSWTVRPYEQYF
v_call: TRBV11-2
d_call: NA
j_call: TRBJ2-7
clone_size: NA

cdr3_nt: TGTGCCAGCAGCTTAACGGACTCGAGCTCCTACAATGAGCAGTTCTTC
cdr3_aa: CASSLTDSSSYNEQFF
v_call: TRBV7-6
d_call: NA
j_call: TRBJ2-1
clone_size: NA

cdr3_nt: TGTGCCAGCAGTGAACAGGTAGCCAAAAACATTCAGTACTTC
cdr3_aa: CASSEQVAKNIQYF
v_call: TRBV28
d_call: NA
j_call: TRBJ2-4
clone_size: NA

cdr3_nt: TGTGCCAGCAGCCGAGTTTCCTACTCCGGGACATCCTTTTCTGAAGCTTTCTTT
cdr3_aa: CASSRVSYSGTSFSEAFF
v_call: TRBV7-8
d_call: NA
j_call: TRBJ1-1
clone_size: many

cdr3_nt: TGTGCCAGCAGCCTGGACCAGGGCTCCTACGAGCAGTACTTC
cdr3_aa: CASSLDQGSYEQYF
v_call: TRBV11-2
d_call: NA
j_call: TRBJ2-7
clone_size: NA

cdr3_nt: TGCGCCAGCAGCTTGGTTGCTGGCCGAGAAGAGACCCAGTACTTC
cdr3_aa: CASSLVAGREETQYF
v_call: TRBV5-1
d_call: NA
j_call: TRBJ2-5
clone_size: NA

cdr3_nt: TGTGCCAGCAGTGAATTGGCTCTAGACGCTTTCTTT
cdr3_aa: CASSELALDAFF
v_call: TRBV6-1
d_call: NA
j_call: TRBJ1-1
clone_size: NA

cdr3_nt: TGTGCCAGCAGCTTAGGAGGCAGGGCGAGTACCGGGGAGCTGTTTTTT
cdr3_aa: CASSLGGRASTGELFF
v_call: TRBV7-2
d_call: NA
j_call: TRBJ2-2
clone_size: NA

cdr3_nt: TGTGCCAGCAGTAGTATGGCGGGCCTGGAGCAGTTCTTC
cdr3_aa: CASSSMAGLEQFF
v_call: TRBV6-1
d_call: NA
j_call: TRBJ2-1
clone_size: NA

cdr3_nt: TGTGCCATCAGTTCAGGGGTAGATGGCTACACCTTC
cdr3_aa: CAISSGVDGYTF
v_call: TRBV10-3
d_call: NA
j_call: TRBJ1-2
clone_size: few

cdr3_nt: TGTGCCAGCGGTGCCCTCTCTGGGGCCAACGTCCTGACTTTC
cdr3_aa: CASGALSGANVLTF
v_call: TRBV11-2
d_call: NA
j_call: TRBJ2-6
clone_size: few

cdr3_nt: TGTGCCAGTAAAACCGACGTATATAGCAATCAGCCCCAGCATTTT
cdr3_aa: CASKTDVYSNQPQHF
v_call: TRBV19
d_call: NA
j_call: TRBJ1-5
clone_size: NA

cdr3_nt: TGTGCCAGCAGCGGGACTAGCGGGAGCATGGACGAGCAGTACTTC
cdr3_aa: CASSGTSGSMDEQYF
v_call: TRBV11-2
d_call: TRBD2
j_call: TRBJ2-7
clone_size: once

cdr3_nt: TGTGCCAGCAGGACAGGGGCCCCTATCGAGACCCAGTACTTC
cdr3_aa: CASRTGAPIETQYF
v_call: TRBV28
d_call: TRBD1
j_call: TRBJ2-5
clone_size: NA

cdr3_nt: TGTGCCAGCAGTTTAAATTCCCAGCCTTATACCATCCACGAGCAGTACTTC
cdr3_aa: CASSLNSQPYTIHEQYF
v_call: TRBV28
d_call: NA
j_call: TRBJ2-7
clone_size: NA

cdr3_nt: TGCGCCAGCAGCCCGACAGGGGGCGTATACGAGCAGTACTTC
cdr3_aa: CASSPTGGVYEQYF
v_call: TRBV4-1
d_call: TRBD1
j_call: TRBJ2-7
clone_size: NA

cdr3_nt: TGCGCCAGCAGCGGCTTTGCGGAGCGCCAAGAGACCCAGTACTTC
cdr3_aa: CASSGFAERQETQYF
v_call: TRBV5-1
d_call: NA
j_call: TRBJ2-5
clone_size: NA

cdr3_nt: TGTGCCAGCGGCGGGGCCCGACAGTACTTC
cdr3_aa: CASGGARQYF
v_call: TRBV7-9
d_call: NA
j_call: TRBJ2-5
clone_size: NA

cdr3_nt: TGTGCCAGCAGCTTGTACGGCGAAAGCGACGAGCAGTACTTC
cdr3_aa: CASSLYGESDEQYF
v_call: TRBV11-3
d_call: NA
j_call: TRBJ2-7
clone_size: NA

cdr3_nt: TGCAGCGTTGAGGAGGTCAAGGGGGCGACTGAAGCTTTCTTT
cdr3_aa: CSVEEVKGATEAFF
v_call: TRBV29-1
d_call: TRBD1
j_call: TRBJ1-1
clone_size: NA

cdr3_nt: TGCGCCAGCGCCGGGACTAGCGGAACTAGTGGGAATGAGCAGTTCTTC
cdr3_aa: CASAGTSGTSGNEQFF
v_call: TRBV5-1
d_call: TRBD2
j_call: TRBJ2-1
clone_size: NA

cdr3_nt: TGCGCCAGCAGCACCGCTAGCGGGAGTTACAATGAGCAGTTCTTC
cdr3_aa: CASSTASGSYNEQFF
v_call: TRBV5-1
d_call: TRBD2
j_call: TRBJ2-1
clone_size: few

cdr3_nt: TGTGCCAGCCTGTCTGCCGGCGCTACTGAAGCTTTCTTT
cdr3_aa: CASLSAGATEAFF
v_call: TRBV6-6
d_call: NA
j_call: TRBJ1-1
clone_size: NA

cdr3_nt: TGCGCCAGCAGCTTGGCGCGGTCCTCTGGGGCCAACGTCCTGACTTTC
cdr3_aa: CASSLARSSGANVLTF
v_call: TRBV5-1
d_call: NA
j_call: TRBJ2-6
clone_size: NA

cdr3_nt: TGCGCCAGCAGCTTGCACTACGAGCAGTACTTC
cdr3_aa: CASSLHYEQYF
v_call: TRBV5-1
d_call: NA
j_call: TRBJ2-7
clone_size: once

cdr3_nt: TGTGCCAGCAGTTCGAGTCAGGGCCATCTCTACGAGCAGTACTTC
cdr3_aa: CASSSSQGHLYEQYF
v_call: TRBV28
d_call: NA
j_call: TRBJ2-7
clone_size: NA

cdr3_nt: TGTGCCAGCAAAGTAGGGGGGTCCGACACCGGGGAGCTGTTTTTT
cdr3_aa: CASKVGGSDTGELFF
v_call: TRBV28
d_call: NA
j_call: TRBJ2-2
clone_size: many